A selection of T cell receptor beta chains follows, all from one sample in a study of T cells in Graves' hyperthyroidism and ophthalmopathy. TCRdb re-called the multiplex PCR reads with MiXCR, one entry per CDR3 protein. The sample yields 250,000 to 300,000 distinct CDR3 sequences, approximately 19% seen once. Sequencing was done on a sample of blood. Receptor source: a man between 45 and 60 years old with Graves' ophthalmopathy. Both conserved end residues are trimmed from each CDR3. The size entry is marked missing in some rows and otherwise reads once, few, many or a size class.

>TRBV3-1|TRBJ2-1|many
ASSQIAIAGVGYNEQF
>TRBV6-1|TRBJ2-5|-
ASSDRLMETQY
>TRBV29-1|TRBJ2-7|-
SVEGRGRHEQY
>TRBV11-1|TRBJ1-2|-
ASRRDRAGYT
>TRBV5-1|TRBJ1-1|many
ASSFRGELTEAF
>TRBV30|TRBJ2-7|-
AWSVHLKYEQY
>TRBV15|TRBJ2-2|-
ATSRDGTGELF
>TRBV10-2|TRBJ1-1|-
ASRTGLTEAF
>TRBV28|TRBJ2-2|many
ASSLGIGGELF
>TRBV27|TRBJ2-3|-
ASSWVDSTDTQY
>TRBV11-2|TRBJ2-5|many
ASSRGTGQETQY
>TRBV18|TRBJ2-2|few
ASSPLPGGNTGKLF
>TRBV15|TRBJ1-1|-
ATSRDQGWTEAF
>TRBV11-2|TRBJ2-7|many
ASSLDGGAYEQY
>TRBV20-1|TRBJ2-5|few
SATRTHQETQY
>TRBV5-5|TRBJ2-1|few
ASSSSNEQF
>TRBV9|TRBJ2-1|-
ASSVGAVGNEQF
>TRBV30|TRBJ1-1|many
AWSVRSREMNTEAF
>TRBV28|TRBJ1-1|many
ASSFIGEEWNTEAF
>TRBV6-1|TRBJ1-1|few
ASSGTVTEAF
>TRBV11-2|TRBJ1-5|few
ASSLQGTGNQPQH
>TRBV20-1|TRBJ2-1|many
SVAANNEQF
>TRBV9|TRBJ2-7|-
ASSPTPSGGEQY
>TRBV13|TRBJ1-1|many
ASSEQNEAF
>TRBV27|TRBJ2-5|few
ASSSLSRGRQETQY
>TRBV20-1|TRBJ2-5|many
SAIWTSGRATTQY
>TRBV5-5|TRBJ2-5|-
ASTYFQSGRETQY
>TRBV11-1|TRBJ2-3|many
ASSSSAYTDTQY
>TRBV27|TRBJ2-7|few
ASSYGAPGYEQY
>TRBV19|TRBJ2-1|-
ASSPWTLYNEQF
>TRBV28|TRBJ2-2|few
ASSSFSTGELF
>TRBV28|TRBJ1-2|-
ASSLGPGQGGSRGYT
>TRBV4-1|TRBJ2-3|few
ASSQGSAGGPADTQY
>TRBV9|TRBJ2-6|-
ASSDGTSGGRANVLT
>TRBV7-2|TRBJ2-7|many
ASSLRSGTGNYEQY
>TRBV7-9|TRBJ2-3|-
ASSTWSTDTQY
>TRBV20-1|TRBJ2-1|many
SARGGAGGINEQF
>TRBV5-1|TRBJ2-7|-
ASSPDRGIAYEQY
>TRBV9|TRBJ2-1|-
ASSETSVAGVHEQF
>TRBV20-1|TRBJ2-7|many
SAHSGRANEQY
>TRBV9|TRBJ2-3|few
ASSVGPSSTDTQY
>TRBV30|TRBJ2-3|many
AWSNRVGPDTQY
>TRBV4-2|TRBJ2-7|many
ASSQDSSGGIYEQY
>TRBV28|TRBJ2-7|-
ASSLLAGGITYEQY
>TRBV5-1|TRBJ2-2|few
ASSVEAGANTGELF
>TRBV7-3|TRBJ2-3|many
ASSSGQGEPSTDTQY
>TRBV27|TRBJ2-7|many
ASSLKPAPDYEQY
>TRBV18|TRBJ2-3|few
ASSPGPSPDTQY
>TRBV9|TRBJ2-3|few
ASSFRQVTITDTQY
>TRBV19|TRBJ2-2|few
ASSIEGTDTGELF
>TRBV19|TRBJ2-5|-
ASRLRTQETQY
>TRBV29-1|TRBJ2-3|-
SARRRIQIEGDTQY
>TRBV5-1|TRBJ1-4|few
ASSLEGFRRNEKLF
>TRBV30|TRBJ2-7|-
AWSRAVSSYEQY
>TRBV15|TRBJ2-3|few
ATSRDLAGATDTQY